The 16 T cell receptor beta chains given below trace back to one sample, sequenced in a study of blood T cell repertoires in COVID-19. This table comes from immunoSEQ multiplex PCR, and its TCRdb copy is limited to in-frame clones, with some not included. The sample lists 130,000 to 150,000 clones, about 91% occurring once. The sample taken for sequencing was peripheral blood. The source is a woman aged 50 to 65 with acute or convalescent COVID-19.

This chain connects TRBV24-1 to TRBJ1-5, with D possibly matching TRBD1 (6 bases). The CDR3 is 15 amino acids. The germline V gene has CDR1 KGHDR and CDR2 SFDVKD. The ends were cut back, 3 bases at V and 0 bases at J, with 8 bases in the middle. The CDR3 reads CATSDPQGSNQPQHF. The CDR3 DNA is TGTGCCACCAGTGATCCACAGGGTAGCAATCAGCCCCAGCATTTT.

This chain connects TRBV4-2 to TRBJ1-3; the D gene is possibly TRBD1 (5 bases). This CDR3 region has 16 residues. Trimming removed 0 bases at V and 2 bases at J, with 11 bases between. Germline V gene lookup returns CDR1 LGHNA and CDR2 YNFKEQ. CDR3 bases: TGTGCCAGCAGCCAAGATGGGGCGGGACCTGGAAACACCATATATTTT. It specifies CASSQDGAGPGNTIYF.

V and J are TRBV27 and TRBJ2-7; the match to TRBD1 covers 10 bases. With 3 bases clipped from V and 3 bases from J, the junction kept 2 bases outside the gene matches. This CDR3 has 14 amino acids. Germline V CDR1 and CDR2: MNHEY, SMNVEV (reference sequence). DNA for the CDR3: TGTGCCAGCAGTTTGAGGACAGGGGGCTACGAGCAGTACTTC. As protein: CASSLRTGGYEQYF.

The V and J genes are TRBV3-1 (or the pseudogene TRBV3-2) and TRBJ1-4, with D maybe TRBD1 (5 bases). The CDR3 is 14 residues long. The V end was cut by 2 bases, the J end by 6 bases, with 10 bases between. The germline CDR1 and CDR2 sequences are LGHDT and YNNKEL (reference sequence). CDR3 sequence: CASSQSGNDEKLFF. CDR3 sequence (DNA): TGTGCCAGCAGCCAATCAGGGAACGATGAAAAACTGTTTTTT.

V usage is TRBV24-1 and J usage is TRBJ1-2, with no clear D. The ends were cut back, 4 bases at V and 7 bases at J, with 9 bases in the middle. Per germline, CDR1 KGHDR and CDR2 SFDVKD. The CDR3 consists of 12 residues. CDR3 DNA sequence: TGTGCCACCAGTGACGTCTGGGCTGGCTACACCTTC. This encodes CATSDVWAGYTF.

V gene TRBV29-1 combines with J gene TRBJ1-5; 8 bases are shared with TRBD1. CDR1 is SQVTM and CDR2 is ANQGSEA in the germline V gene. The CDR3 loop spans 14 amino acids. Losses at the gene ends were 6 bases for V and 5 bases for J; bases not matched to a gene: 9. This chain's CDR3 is CSVGQGGGDQPQHF. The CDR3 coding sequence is TGCAGCGTAGGACAGGGTGGGGGAGATCAGCCCCAGCATTTT.

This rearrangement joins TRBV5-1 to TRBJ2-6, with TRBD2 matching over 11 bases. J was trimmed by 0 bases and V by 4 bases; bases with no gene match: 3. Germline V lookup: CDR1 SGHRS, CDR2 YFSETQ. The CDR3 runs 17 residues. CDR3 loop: CASSVSGGASGANVLTF. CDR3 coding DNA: TGCGCCAGCAGCGTTAGCGGGGGGGCCTCTGGGGCCAACGTCCTGACTTTC.

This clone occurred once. CDR3 loop: CASWAGAGVSYNEQFF. The CDR3 DNA follows: TGTGCCAGTTGGGCTGGGGCGGGAGTTTCCTACAATGAGCAGTTCTTC. This sequence joins TRBV2 and TRBJ2-1; 7 bases map to TRBD2. V dropped 9 bases and J dropped 1; count of bases not matched to a gene: 12. The CDR3 covers 16 residues. The germline V gene has CDR1 SNHLY and CDR2 FYNNEI.

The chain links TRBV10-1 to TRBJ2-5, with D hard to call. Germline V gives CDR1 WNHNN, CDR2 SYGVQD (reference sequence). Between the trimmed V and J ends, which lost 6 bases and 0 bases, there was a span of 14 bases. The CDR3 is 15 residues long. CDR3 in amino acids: CASRAGPWYQETQYF. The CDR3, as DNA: TGCGCCAGCAGGGCTGGGCCTTGGTACCAAGAGACCCAGTACTTC.

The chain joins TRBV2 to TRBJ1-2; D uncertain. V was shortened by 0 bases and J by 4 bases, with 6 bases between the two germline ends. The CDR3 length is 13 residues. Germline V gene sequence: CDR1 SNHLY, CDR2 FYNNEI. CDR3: CASSEAAFYGYTF. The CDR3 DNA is TGTGCCAGCAGTGAAGCGGCCTTCTATGGCTACACCTTC.

This chain's CDR3 is CASSLLAGGDTEAFF. The CDR3 DNA reads as TGTGCCAGCAGCTTGTTGGCAGGAGGGGACACTGAAGCTTTCTTT. The gene calls are TRBV5-6 and TRBJ1-1; possible D gene TRBD1, 5 bases. V lost 1 base, J lost 3 bases, and 13 bases lay in between. Germline-derived CDR1 and CDR2 are SGHDT and YYEEEE. This CDR3 is built from 15 residues.

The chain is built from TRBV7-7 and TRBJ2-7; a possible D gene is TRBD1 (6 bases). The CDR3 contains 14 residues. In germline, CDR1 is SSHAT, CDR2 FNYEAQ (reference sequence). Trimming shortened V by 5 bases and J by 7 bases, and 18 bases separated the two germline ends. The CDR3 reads CASSSWTALVEQYF. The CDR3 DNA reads TGTGCCAGCAGCAGTTGGACAGCCCTCGTGGAGCAGTACTTC. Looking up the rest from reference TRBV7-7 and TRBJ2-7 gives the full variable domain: GAGVSQSPRYKVTKRGQDVTLRCDPISSHATLYWYQQALGQGPEFLTYFNYEAQPDKSGLPSDRFSAERPEGSISTLTIQRTEQRDSAMYRCASSSWTALVEQYFGPGTRLTVT.

Here the CDR3 reads CASSLVPGETEAFF. The DNA for the CDR3 is TGTGCCAGCAGCTTGGTCCCGGGGGAGACTGAAGCTTTCTTT. The chain recombines TRBV5-5 with TRBJ1-1; the D gene is possibly TRBD1 (5 bases). The V end lost 0 bases, the J end lost 5 bases, and 11 bases lay between the germline ends. The germline CDR1 and CDR2 sequences are SGHKS and YYEKEE (reference sequence). This CDR3 contains 14 residues.

The CDR3 sequence: CASRQTSNEQFF. In DNA, the CDR3 is TGTGCCAGCAGACAGACATCAAATGAGCAGTTCTTC. The chain employs TRBV12-3 or TRBV12-4 and TRBJ2-1; D ambiguous. This CDR3 is 12 amino acids long. Trimming took off 6 bases at V and 7 bases at J, with 10 bases between the two ends.

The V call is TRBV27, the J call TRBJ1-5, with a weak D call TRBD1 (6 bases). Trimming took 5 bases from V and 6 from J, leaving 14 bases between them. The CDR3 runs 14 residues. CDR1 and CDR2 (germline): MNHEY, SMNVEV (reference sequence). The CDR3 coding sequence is TGTGCCAGCAGTCTGGACAGCCCTGGTCAGCCCCAGCATTTT. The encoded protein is CASSLDSPGQPQHF.

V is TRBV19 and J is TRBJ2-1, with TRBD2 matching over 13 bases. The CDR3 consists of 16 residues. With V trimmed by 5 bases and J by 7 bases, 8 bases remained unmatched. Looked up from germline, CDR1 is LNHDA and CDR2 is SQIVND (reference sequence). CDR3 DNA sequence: TGTGCCAGTAGTCTGGGACTAGCGGGGTTGAGGAATGAGCAGTTCTTC. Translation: CASSLGLAGLRNEQFF.